These 19 T cell receptor beta chains came from one sample sequenced in a study of T cell repertoires and HLA-DP antigens. Using immunoSEQ multiplex PCR, the repertoire was profiled, and TCRdb retains in-frame clones only, with some absent. Of about 89,000 clones in the sample, roughly 86% were seen once. Their cognate antigens are unknown. Specimen: CD4+ T cells from PBMCs. The receptor set was obtained from a man between 45 and 60 years old in good health and CMV-seronegative.

The chain couples TRBV19 to TRBJ1-2; D might be TRBD1 (6 bases). V was trimmed by 5 bases and J by 3 bases, leaving 13 bases between them. The CDR3 spans 14 residues. Germline V gene data show CDR1 as LNHDA and CDR2 as SQIVND (reference sequence). CDR3 protein: CASSAIQGDYGYTF. The CDR3 nucleotides read TGTGCCAGTAGTGCCATACAGGGTGACTATGGCTACACCTTC.

J is TRBJ2-7 and V is TRBV27; TRBD2 is a possible D gene (5 bases). Germline V CDR1 and CDR2: MNHEY, SMNVEV (reference sequence). Trimming took off 8 bases at V and 2 bases at J, with 19 bases between the two ends. The CDR3 has 15 amino acids. This CDR3 is CASGRRVNVAYEQYF. The CDR3, as DNA: TGTGCCAGCGGAAGGCGGGTCAACGTAGCCTACGAGCAGTACTTC.

This clone was seen more than once but under ten times. V usage is TRBV11-2 and J usage is TRBJ1-3, with D unresolved. V lost 7 bases to trimming and J lost 2 bases, with 12 bases between them. This CDR3 has 14 residues. Germline-derived CDR1 and CDR2 are SGHAT and FQNNGV. This CDR3 reads CASTALGTGNTIYF. In DNA, the CDR3 is TGTGCCAGCACCGCGTTGGGGACTGGAAACACCATATATTTT.

This clone was seen just once. The chain combines TRBV28 with TRBJ2-2; TRBD2 might be the D (5 bases). V was cut by 4 bases and J by 4 bases, with 10 bases left in between. Germline CDR1 and CDR2: MDHEN and SYDVKM. The CDR3 is made up of 14 amino acids. CDR3 nucleotides: TGTGCCAGCAGTTCGGCGGGCGGCACCGGGGAGCTGTTTTTT. Protein: CASSSAGGTGELFF.

The chain combines TRBV28 with TRBJ2-7; tentative D call: TRBD1 (5 bases). This CDR3 has 14 amino acids. Trimming pared 8 bases from V and 1 base from J, leaving 15 bases between. CDR1 and CDR2 (germline): MDHEN, SYDVKM. DNA of the CDR3: TGTGCCAGCGGAACAGGTCCCTTTTCCTACGAGCAGTACTTC. As protein: CASGTGPFSYEQYF.

This chain links TRBV5-4 with TRBJ2-7; no clear D gene. From germline, CDR1 is SGHNT and CDR2 YYREEE (reference sequence). The V gene lost 6 bases and the J gene lost 2 bases, with 15 bases spanning the gap. The CDR3 is made up of 14 amino acids. This CDR3 reads CASTQGPVTYEQYF. The CDR3 nucleotides read TGTGCCAGCACCCAAGGGCCCGTTACCTACGAGCAGTACTTC.

With regard to this clone: The sample contains more than one DNA sequence encoding this CDR3. The rearrangement joins TRBV6-5 to TRBJ2-1, with TRBD2 as a possible D gene (5 bases). Trimming took off 2 bases at V and 1 base at J, with 9 bases between the two ends. The CDR3 length is 15 residues. Germline CDR1 is MNHEY and CDR2 is SVGAGI. As DNA, the CDR3 is TGTGCCAGCAGTTACGAAGGGAGATCCTACAATGAGCAGTTCTTC. Encoded protein: CASSYEGRSYNEQFF.

The V and J genes are TRBV30 and TRBJ1-5; 8 nucleotides agree with TRBD1. Unmatched junction bases numbered 5, after V lost 3 bases and J lost 7 bases. The CDR3 has 13 amino acids. Per the germline V gene, CDR1 is GTSNPN and CDR2 is SVGIG (reference sequence). CDR3 nucleotide sequence: TGTGCCTGGAGCGGACAGGGAAGACAGCCCCAGCATTTT. Translation gives CAWSGQGRQPQHF.

This chain uses TRBV4-3 with TRBJ2-5, with 8 bases that match TRBD1. The tail of the sequence fits TRBJ2-7 better, so the J call may be wrong. This CDR3 region has 13 residues. CDR1 and CDR2 (germline): LGHNA, YSLEER. The CDR3 bases are TGCGCCAGCAGCCAAGGACAGGGGCGCGAGCAGTACTTC. This sequence encodes CASSQGQGREQYF.

Worth noting for this clone: A junction boundary mismatches the germline segment, possibly from a read error. Additional DNA sequences in this sample encode the identical CDR3. The rearrangement links TRBV18 to TRBJ1-1, with D uncertain. Germline lookup yields CDR1 KGHSH and CDR2 LQKENI. The CDR3 covers 11 residues. The CDR3 nucleotides read TGTGCCAGTTCACCTGGAACTGAAGCTTTCTTT. This codes for CASSPGTEAFF.

The chain is built from TRBV6-5 and TRBJ2-5; 8 bases match TRBD2. Losses at the gene ends were 5 bases for V and 5 bases for J; bases not matched to a gene: 10. Germline CDR1 is MNHEY and CDR2 is SVGAGI. The CDR3 is made up of 15 amino acids. The CDR3 nucleotides read TGTGCCAGCAGTCCACCTGGGACTAGTGGGGAGACCCAGTACTTC. It is translated as CASSPPGTSGETQYF.

This chain joins TRBV5-1 and TRBJ1-5; weak D call: TRBD1 (5 bases). The CDR3 consists of 14 residues. Per germline, CDR1 SGHRS and CDR2 YFSETQ. V gave up 6 bases and J gave up 7 bases, with 17 bases separating them. The CDR3 DNA reads as TGCGCCAGCAAGGAAGGAACTTGGGGGCAGCCCCAGCATTTT. Translating it yields CASKEGTWGQPQHF. Variable domain in full (rest from reference TRBV5-1 and TRBJ1-5): KAGVTQTPRYLIKTRGQQVTLSCSPISGHRSVSWYQQTPGQGLQFLFEYFSETQRNKGNFPGRFSGRQFSNSRSEMNVSTLELGDSALYLCASKEGTWGQPQHFGDGTRLSIL.

The rearrangement links TRBV6-1 to TRBJ1-2; D not resolved. The V and J ends lost 2 bases and 2 bases respectively, with 9 bases between them. The CDR3 is made up of 14 amino acids. Germline V CDR1 and CDR2: MNHNS, SASEGT. CDR3 DNA sequence: TGTGCCAGCAGTGAACTCCGGGCCAACTATGGCTACACCTTC. This encodes CASSELRANYGYTF.

This clone was seen more than once but under ten times. This chain joins TRBV5-4 and TRBJ2-3, with 11 positions matching TRBD2. The CDR3 consists of 16 residues. Germline CDR1 reads SGHNT; CDR2 reads YYREEE (reference sequence). The ends lost 5 bases at V and 2 bases at J; junction bases unmatched: 7. In DNA form, the CDR3 reads TGTGCCAGCAGGACCGGGACTAGCGGACTCACAGATACGCAGTATTTT. Translated, it gives CASRTGTSGLTDTQYF.

The chain joins TRBV29-1 to TRBJ2-7, with 11 bases identical to TRBD2. V shed 6 bases, J shed 3 bases, and the junction held 4 bases outside the gene matches. Germline-derived CDR1 and CDR2 are SQVTM and ANQGSEA. CDR3 length: 13 residues. Here the CDR3 DNA reads TGCAGCGTGGTTGGACTAGCGGGCTACGAGCAGTACTTC. Amino acid sequence: CSVVGLAGYEQYF.

The rearrangement joins TRBV19 to TRBJ2-3; 16 bases match TRBD2. The CDR3 length is 16 residues. The trim removed 9 bases at V and 3 bases at J, leaving 6 bases unmatched. Germline values: CDR1 LNHDA, CDR2 SQIVND (reference sequence). CDR3 residues: CASSGLAGGSTDTQYF. The CDR3 nucleotides read TGTGCCAGCTCGGGACTAGCGGGAGGGTCTACAGATACGCAGTATTTT.

The chain recombines TRBV19 with TRBJ1-2; tentatively, D is TRBD1 (5 bases). CDR3 size: 12 residues. V was pared by 3 bases and J by 5 bases, with 7 bases between. Germline V gene sequence: CDR1 LNHDA, CDR2 SQIVND (reference sequence). The DNA of the CDR3 is TGTGCCAGTAGTATCCCAGGGTATGGCTACACCTTC. Its protein is CASSIPGYGYTF.

The rearrangement uses TRBV7-9 and TRBJ1-1; the D is unclear. V lost 5 bases to trimming and J lost 8 bases, with 18 bases between them. The CDR3 is 14 residues long. The germline V gene has CDR1 SEHNR and CDR2 FQNEAQ (reference sequence). CDR3 residues: CASSRTEAAGEAFF. In DNA, the CDR3 is TGTGCCAGCAGCAGAACGGAAGCCGCTGGGGAAGCTTTCTTT.

This clone was seen just once. V usage is TRBV6-1 and J usage is TRBJ2-5; D remains ambiguous. The germline V gene encodes CDR1 MNHNS and CDR2 SASEGT. The V end was cut by 5 bases, the J end by 0 bases, with 13 bases between. This CDR3 spans 15 amino acids. CDR3 in amino acids: CASSPPTLYQETQYF. Written as DNA, the CDR3 is TGTGCCAGCAGTCCCCCGACTCTGTACCAAGAGACCCAGTACTTC.